This T cell receptor beta chain was sequenced in a study of CD4 T cells in relation to SARS-CoV-2 and coronaviruses (dated by TCRdb to 2020 to 2022). In terms of the full investigation: The ViraFEST assay cultured PBMCs with antigen for under 13 days, then sequenced TCR beta CDR3s to find antigen-specific clonal expansions. The full convalescent cohort of roughly eleven patients had a median age of around 38 years, ranging from roughly 20 to 80 years. The roughly twelve convalescent patients included 8 males and 4 females; two subjects were Hispanic. Patient-derived lymphoblastoid cell lines were used to map the HLA restriction of shared crossreactive spike epitopes. Memory CD4+ T cell crossreactivity between SARS-CoV-2 and common cold coronavirus spike proteins was assessed at the TCR clonotype level in the study. Samples from three pre-COVID donors and the naive versus memory experiments were sequenced with the Adaptive Biotechnologies TCR-sequencing kit; other data were Illumina-based. For other donors in the study, expansion assays were sequenced with a different, Illumina-based TCR-beta assay. Study-wide conclusions, independent of this receptor: In around two thirds of donors, memory CD4+ clonotypes turned up that crossrecognized SARS-CoV-2 and at least one common cold coronavirus spike. No donor contributed both pre-pandemic and post-infection samples, which limited tracing the source of pre-existing responses. The study was limited by small numbers of patients and tested TCRs. Significantly weaker SARS-CoV-2-driven expansion was shown by crossreactive clones than by monoreactive clones, consistent with antigenic imprinting. Sequencing of naive versus memory cells indicated that the assay detects memory recall responses, not primary responses primed during culture. Crossreactivity analysis centred on spike protein, so crossreactivity against other viral proteins was not assessed.

Survey-level immunoSEQ TCR-beta sequencing was performed on DNA from CEF-cultured naive and memory CD4+ T cells. The paper's data handling went like this. During preprocessing, nonproductive sequences were removed, along with CDR3s that did not begin with C, did not end with F or W, or were shorter than 7 amino acids. Antigen-specific clonotypes were called with the MANAFEST web app on the basis of expansion relative to the reference and to other culture wells. A clone counted as positive if significantly expanded in 2 of 3 replicate wells versus the reference culture at FDR below 0.05. For a clone to be considered positive, significant expansion relative to all other tandem wells and an odds ratio above 5 were also required. Cultured and uncultured naive and memory CD4+ repertoires were searched for CDR3s previously identified as spike- and CEF-reactive. Pairwise Levenshtein distance, computed with the stringdist R package after three terminal residues were trimmed from each end, was used as the measure of CDR3 homology. Sourced from immuneACCESS, this table was stored by TCRdb with only in-frame sequences that have V and J called. A share of the clones is absent; for the studies checked, an unresolved V gene accounts for under half, and the remainder has no known explanation. V, J and clone size are those of that table, while D and trimming were read from the DNA. The sample data list about 38,000 clones, and under 90% of these were observed just once. The top ten clones comprise 3.5% to 5% of the sample.

To separate naive from memory CD4+ T cells, cryopreserved PBMCs first underwent CD4 enrichment and then EasySep naive CD4+ T cell enrichment. Sorted naive or memory CD4+ T cells (approximately 10^5) were cultured 1:1 with T cell-depleted PBMCs and CEF peptides for over eight days. Triplicate replicate wells were generally used for each peptide culture condition. PBMCs were isolated from leukapheresis product or whole blood by Ficoll-Paque PLUS gradient centrifugation. The PBMCs went either fresh into the expansion assay or into cryopreservation at -140 degrees C. The QIAamp Micro DNA Kit was used to extract genomic DNA from the CD4+ T cells. The CDR3 sequence holds 14 residues, the cysteine and phenylalanine included. The retained sequence is limited to the CDR3, 42 bases, with the frame set at the first base. CDR1 and CDR2 are read off the germline V gene as SQVTM and ANQGSEA. V is pruned by 5 bases and J by 1 base, leaving 6 bases of the junction without a gene match.

A word on this clone: Its antigen specificity is not known. No qualities accompany the bases; no much larger clone lies one base away.

The rearrangement joined TRBV29-1 to TRBJ2-3; 7 central nucleotides agree with TRBD2. Sequencing used naive CD4+ T cells from PBMCs, cultured in vitro. The cell subset or site label for this specimen denotes: naive CD4+ T cells isolated by negative enrichment. This clonotype was obtained from an adult with COVID-19. The CDR3 protein sequence reads: CSVRGVEGTDTQYF. The DNA sequence reads TGCAGCGTTCGGGGGGTCGAGGGCACAGATACGCAGTATTTT.